The 15 T cell receptor beta chains below come from one sample, sequenced in a study of cytomegalovirus exposure and HLA in healthy donors. Method: immunoSEQ multiplex PCR; TCRdb's copy keeps in-frame clones and lacks some. The sample records roughly 250,000 clones, 90% being singletons. Sequenced: PBMCs. All receptors derive from a young woman in good health and CMV-seronegative.

The V gene is TRBV6-5, the J gene TRBJ2-3; perhaps TRBD2 as D (7 bases). CDR3 length equals 14 residues. The V and J ends lost 6 bases and 6 bases respectively, with 16 bases between them. Germline V gene data show CDR1 as MNHEY and CDR2 as SVGAGI. The CDR3 here is CASRPWGGRDTQYF. The CDR3 coding sequence is TGTGCCAGCAGGCCCTGGGGGGGCAGGGATACGCAGTATTTT.

This clone appeared a single time. The genes are TRBV6-1 and TRBJ1-5, with 9 bases fitting TRBD1. V was clipped by 6 bases and J by 5 bases; unmatched bases: 5. The CDR3 has 14 amino acids. Germline assignment: CDR1 MNHNS and CDR2 SASEGT. CDR3 region: CASRDRGLDQPQHF. In nucleotides, the CDR3 is TGTGCCAGCAGGGACAGGGGACTCGATCAGCCCCAGCATTTT.

V is TRBV7-2 and J is TRBJ2-3; 11 bases fit TRBD2. Germline CDR1 and CDR2: SGHTA and FQGNSA. The ends lost 2 bases at V and 6 bases at J; junction bases unmatched: 7. The CDR3 is 16 amino acids. The CDR3 here is CASSLLSGGAIDTQYF. In DNA, the CDR3 is TGTGCCAGCAGCTTACTTAGCGGGGGGGCAATTGATACGCAGTATTTT.

The rearrangement joins TRBV15 to TRBJ2-1, with TRBD2 matching 10 bases. This CDR3 is 15 amino acids long. V lost 2 bases, J lost 4 bases, and 2 bases stayed unmatched. CDR1 and CDR2 from the germline V gene are LNHNV and YYDKDF (reference sequence). CDR3 amino acids: CATSRTSGVYNEQFF. CDR3 sequence (DNA): TGTGCCACCAGCAGAACTAGCGGGGTGTACAATGAGCAGTTCTTC.

As DNA, the CDR3 is TGTGCCAGCAGCGATTGGACAGGGGGCGCAGATACGCAGTATTTT. This translates into CASSDWTGGADTQYF. The V call is TRBV5-8, the J call TRBJ2-3; 11 bases are a match to TRBD1. The V segment lost 4 bases and the J segment 4 bases; nucleotides outside the gene matches: 5. Germline V gene lookup returns CDR1 SGHTS and CDR2 YDEGEE. This CDR3 is built from 15 residues.

The chain recombines TRBV7-6 with TRBJ2-3; 11 bases align to TRBD2. Germline lookup yields CDR1 SGHVS and CDR2 FNYEAQ. V shed 0 bases, J shed 4 bases, and the junction held 6 bases outside the gene matches. There are 17 residues in the CDR3. CDR3 DNA sequence: TGTGCCAGCAGCTTAGCCACTAGCGGGGGAGTAGCAGATACGCAGTATTTT. This codes for CASSLATSGGVADTQYF.

The chain recombines TRBV4-3 with TRBJ1-4; the match to TRBD1 covers 7 bases. The CDR3 is made up of 15 amino acids. In germline, CDR1 is LGHNA, CDR2 YSLEER. Trimming at V came to 2 bases and at J to 2 bases, leaving 2 bases not matched to a gene. CDR3 nucleotide sequence: TGCGCCAGCAGCCAATGGACAGGTACTAATGAAAAACTGTTTTTT. This codes for CASSQWTGTNEKLFF.

This chain joins TRBV29-1 and TRBJ2-2; 7 bases map to TRBD1. The CDR3 is made up of 14 amino acids. J was trimmed by 6 bases and V by 4 bases; bases with no gene match: 8. Germline V gene lookup returns CDR1 SQVTM and CDR2 ANQGSEA. The CDR3 is CSVGYPGGPGELFF. The DNA of the CDR3 is TGCAGCGTTGGGTATCCAGGGGGACCCGGGGAGCTGTTTTTT.

The genes are TRBV28 and TRBJ2-3; 9 nucleotides align to TRBD2. CDR1 and CDR2 from the germline V gene are MDHEN and SYDVKM. There are 19 residues in the CDR3. The J segment lost 4 bases and the V segment lost 3 bases, leaving 17 bases of the junction unmatched. For the CDR3, the DNA is TGTGCCAGCAGTTTGAGCGGGGGGTCACAATCCGGACCCCCAGATACGCAGTATTTT. This codes for CASSLSGGSQSGPPDTQYF.

CDR3 nucleotide sequence: TGTGCCAGCAGCCAGGGCTTCGGTGAGCAGTTCTTC. Translating gives CASSQGFGEQFF. V and J are TRBV5-5 and TRBJ2-1, with D perhaps TRBD1 (5 bases). Trimming left V 4 bases short and J 9 bases short, with 11 bases between. This CDR3 is built from 12 residues. Germline loops: CDR1 SGHKS, CDR2 YYEKEE (reference sequence).

The chain carries TRBV10-3 and TRBJ1-4, with a tentative D call TRBD1 (5 bases). Germline-derived CDR1 and CDR2 are ENHRY and SYGVKD. The length of the CDR3 is 15 residues. V lost 6 bases and J lost 0, with 11 bases in between. CDR3 DNA sequence: TGTGCCATCAGCCGTACAGGAACAACTAATGAAAAACTGTTTTTT. It is translated as CAISRTGTTNEKLFF.

In this sample, this clone turned up a few times. This chain connects TRBV6-1 to TRBJ1-4; D is undetermined. V was shortened by 2 bases and J by 0 bases, with 7 bases between the two germline ends. Germline loops: CDR1 MNHNS, CDR2 SASEGT. The CDR3 has 15 residues. CDR3 loop: CASSEIVATNEKLFF. The CDR3 DNA sequence: TGTGCCAGCAGTGAAATAGTTGCAACTAATGAAAAACTGTTTTTT.

The gene calls are TRBV13 and TRBJ1-4, with D possibly being TRBD1 (5 bases). Germline lookup yields CDR1 PRHDT and CDR2 FYEKMQ (reference sequence). V was shortened by 2 bases and J by 7 bases, with 8 bases between the two germline ends. CDR3 length: 13 amino acids. CDR3 region: CASSLRGGEKLFF. The CDR3 DNA is TGTGCCAGCAGCTTAAGGGGAGGTGAAAAACTGTTTTTT.

V and J are TRBV27 and TRBJ1-2, with 12 nucleotides matching TRBD1. Germline V gives CDR1 MNHEY, CDR2 SMNVEV (reference sequence). With 4 bases clipped from V and 8 bases from J, the junction kept 8 bases outside the gene matches. The CDR3 runs to 15 residues. CDR3 DNA sequence: TGTGCCAGCAGTTCCACGGGACAGGGGGCGCAGGGCTACACCTTC. Its protein product is CASSSTGQGAQGYTF.

This clone appeared a single time. The V gene is TRBV6-1, the J gene TRBJ1-5, with 7 positions matching TRBD1. Per the germline V gene, CDR1 is MNHNS and CDR2 is SASEGT. The ends lost 1 base at V and 3 bases at J; junction bases unmatched: 3. CDR3 length: 15 amino acids. The CDR3 region has the DNA TGTGCCAGCAGTGAAGTGGGACAGCTCAATCAGCCCCAGCATTTT. It encodes CASSEVGQLNQPQHF.